This T cell receptor (beta chain) appears in the sequencing data of a study of long-term antiretroviral therapy in people with HIV. The libraries were made with immunoSEQ v3.0 at survey level. Measured with immunoSEQ multiplex PCR; TCRdb has only the in-frame clones, and not every one. Here the sample spans some 30,000 clones, nearly 90% being singletons. Germline lookup yields CDR1 SGHNT and CDR2 YENEEA. This CDR3 is 18 amino acids long. Trimming took off 2 bases at V and 5 bases at J, with 24 bases between the two ends. Sequencing used unsorted PBMCs, obtained 1.1 years after starting antiretroviral therapy. V and J are TRBV11-3 and TRBJ1-2; D gene uncertain. This receptor was taken from a man between 18 and 29 years old with HIV. CDR3 protein: CASSLIRRGQEKNYGYTF. For the CDR3, the DNA is TGTGCCAGCAGCTTAATTAGGCGCGGGCAGGAAAAAAATTATGGCTACACCTTC.